This T cell receptor (beta chain) was sequenced in a study of identical twins. Study results and limitations: Models predicted less out-of-frame TCR alpha sharing in monozygotic twins than was found. The study reached conclusions through statistical analysis that was cross-sectional, not following the same donors.

The V and J ends lost 2 bases and 4 bases respectively, with 10 bases between them. Per the germline V gene, CDR1 is SGHTS and CDR2 is YDEGEE. This CDR3 contains 14 residues. As to this clonotype: Antigen unknown.

TCRdb recomputed calls from the 5' RACE reads with MiXCR, one row per CDR3 protein. The sample carries 300,000 to 400,000 distinct CDR3 sequences, approximately 13% recorded once. These same data were also listed under a study on yellow fever vaccine responses in identical twins.

This chain uses TRBV5-8 with TRBJ2-1; D possibly corresponds to TRBD1 (5 bases). The receptor was isolated from a woman aged 18-29 years in good health. Source material: CD8+ T cells sorted from blood. The CDR3 is CASSLTGNYNEQFF. The CDR3 DNA reads as TGTGCCAGCAGCTTAACAGGAAATTACAATGAGCAGTTCTTC.